One sample yielded the 27 T cell receptor beta chains listed below, sequenced in a study of early T cells in non-severe SARS-CoV-2 infection. One entry per CDR3 protein results from TCRdb running MiXCR on the 5' RACE reads. The repertoire holds 52,000 or so distinct CDR3 sequences, with around 13% as singletons. Sequenced: whole blood. Receptors were obtained from an adult who was a healthcare worker with PCR-confirmed SARS-CoV-2 infection or an uninfected control (not recorded which).

This clonotype showed up many times. The chain links TRBV14 to TRBJ2-1; perhaps D is TRBD1 or TRBD2 (5 bases each). This CDR3 is built from 15 residues. Trimming stripped 2 bases from V and 9 bases from J, with 17 bases between. From germline, CDR1 is SGHDN and CDR2 FVKESK. The CDR3 is CASSQIRASGGEQFF. The CDR3 coding sequence is TGTGCCAGCAGCCAAATCCGAGCCTCTGGGGGTGAGCAGTTCTTC. The complete variable domain, with remaining parts taken from reference TRBV14 and TRBJ2-1, reads EAGVTQFPSHSVIEKGQTVTLRCDPISGHDNLYWYRRVMGKEIKFLLHFVKESKQDESGMPNNRFLAERTGGTYSTLKVQPAELEDSGVYFCASSQIRASGGEQFFGPGTRLTVL.

This clonotype appeared a few times. This chain links TRBV7-2 with TRBJ1-6, with a tentative D call TRBD1 (6 bases). This CDR3 comprises 15 residues. Looked up from germline, CDR1 is SGHTA and CDR2 is FQGNSA. Trimming cost V 3 bases and J 0 bases, with 6 bases left between them. The CDR3 loop reads CASSLDSSYNSPLHF. DNA of the CDR3: TGTGCCAGCAGCTTGGACAGCTCCTATAATTCACCCCTCCACTTT. The full variable domain, in which reference TRBV7-2 and TRBJ1-6 provide the parts outside the CDR3, is GAGVSQSPSNKVTEKGKDVELRCDPISGHTALYWYRQSLGQGLEFLIYFQGNSAPDKSGLPSDRFSAERTGGSVSTLTIQRTQQEDSAVYLCASSLDSSYNSPLHFGNGTRLTVT.

This clonotype was counted only a few times. This chain links TRBV7-2 with TRBJ2-3; no firm D call. The CDR3 is 15 amino acids. Trimming removed 1 base at V and 2 bases at J, with 10 bases between. Germline CDR1 and CDR2: SGHTA and FQGNSA. The CDR3 is CASSLDATSTDTQYF. The CDR3 nucleotides read TGTGCCAGCAGCTTAGACGCCACCTCCACAGATACGCAGTATTTT.

This clonotype was seen more than once but under ten times. The chain joins TRBV20-1 to TRBJ1-4, with D uncertain. This CDR3 is 14 amino acids long. V was shortened by 3 bases and J by 7 bases, with 15 bases between the two germline ends. Germline V gene data show CDR1 as DFQATT and CDR2 as SNEGSKA (reference sequence). The CDR3 reads CSASPPVPGEKLFF. DNA for the CDR3: TGCAGTGCTAGCCCCCCTGTGCCAGGTGAAAAACTGTTTTTT.

This clonotype occurred many times. The CDR3 sequence is CSAIGQVEAFF. CDR3 sequence (DNA): TGCAGTGCAATAGGACAGGTTGAAGCTTTCTTT. This chain connects TRBV20-1 to TRBJ1-1; 7 nucleotides align to TRBD1. CDR1 is DFQATT and CDR2 is SNEGSKA in the germline V gene (reference sequence). With V trimmed by 6 bases and J by 7 bases, 5 bases remained unmatched. The CDR3 consists of 11 residues.

This clonotype appeared a few times. The chain recombines TRBV10-3 with TRBJ2-7; either TRBD1 or TRBD2 may supply D (5 bases each). The V end was cut by 10 bases, the J end by 4 bases, with 11 bases between. The CDR3 has 11 amino acids. Germline CDR1 is ENHRY and CDR2 is SYGVKD. CDR3 DNA: TGTGCCACCTCCGGGGCGTACGAGCAGTACTTC. Residues: CATSGAYEQYF.

The CDR3 sequence: CASSYPGTRESQGSYNEQFF. CDR3 sequence (DNA): TGTGCCAGCAGTTACCCCGGGACAAGGGAATCCCAAGGCTCCTACAATGAGCAGTTCTTC. This chain uses TRBV6-2 or TRBV6-3 with TRBJ2-1; TRBD1 is a possible D gene (6 bases). Germline V lookup: CDR1 MNHEY, CDR2 SVGEGT. This CDR3 has 20 residues. V gave up 2 bases and J gave up 0 bases, with 23 bases separating them.

This clonotype came up many times. This chain connects TRBV6-4 to TRBJ2-2; 11 nucleotides line up with TRBD2. The germline CDR1 and CDR2 sequences are MRHNA and SNTAGT. CDR3 length: 15 amino acids. V was clipped by 2 bases and J by 8 bases; unmatched bases: 4. This chain's CDR3 is CASSDGTSGGGELFF. The CDR3 coding sequence is TGTGCCAGCAGTGACGGGACTAGCGGTGGAGGGGAGCTGTTTTTT.

The rearrangement links TRBV9 to TRBJ2-2; D ambiguous. The CDR3 spans 12 residues. The germline V gene encodes CDR1 SGDLS and CDR2 YYNGEE. Trimming removed 3 bases at V and 8 bases at J, with 8 bases between. For the CDR3, the DNA is TGTGCCAGCAGCGCCCTTTTGGGGGAGCTGTTTTTT. Its translation: CASSALLGELFF.

This clonotype was counted many times. The chain recombines TRBV7-9 with TRBJ1-4; D remains ambiguous. The CDR3 spans 16 residues. In germline, CDR1 is SEHNR, CDR2 FQNEAQ (reference sequence). Trimming pared 6 bases from V and 8 bases from J, leaving 22 bases between. As DNA, the CDR3 is TGTGCCAGCAGTCAACCCCACGGGGTTACCCGCGAAAAACTGTTTTTT. Protein sequence: CASSQPHGVTREKLFF.

This clonotype was counted only a few times. CDR3 loop: CASSRTSGGYNEQFF. CDR3 nucleotides: TGTGCCAGCAGCCGGACTAGCGGGGGCTACAATGAGCAGTTCTTC. V usage is TRBV9 and J usage is TRBJ2-1, with TRBD2 matching 13 bases. CDR3 length equals 15 residues. CDR1 is SGDLS, CDR2 YYNGEE, per germline. J lost 3 bases, V lost 4 bases, and 1 base had no gene match.

The rearrangement joins TRBV5-1 to TRBJ2-7; TRBD2 aligns across 8 bases. CDR3 size: 15 residues. Germline CDR1 and CDR2: SGHRS and YFSETQ. V trimming: 0 bases; J trimming: 0 bases; junction bases outside the gene matches: 2. The CDR3 DNA reads TGCGCCAGCAGCTTGGGGACTAGCTTCTCCTACGAGCAGTACTTC. It encodes CASSLGTSFSYEQYF.

This clonotype has at least ten counts. This sequence joins TRBV20-1 and TRBJ2-5, with D unresolved. This CDR3 is built from 12 residues. Germline CDR1 is DFQATT and CDR2 is SNEGSKA (reference sequence). V gave up 1 base and J gave up 4 bases, with 7 bases separating them. CDR3 nucleotides: TGCAGTGCTAGAGCGTTCGGAGAGACCCAGTACTTC. Translating gives CSARAFGETQYF.

The rearrangement joins TRBV6-1 to TRBJ2-6; 8 nucleotides agree with TRBD1. The CDR3 covers 15 residues. CDR1 and CDR2 from the germline V gene are MNHNS and SASEGT. Losses at the gene ends were 6 bases for V and 4 bases for J; bases not matched to a gene: 5. CDR3 sequence (DNA): TGTGCCAGCAGACCAGGGGGCGCGGGGGCCAACGTCCTGACTTTC. It encodes CASRPGGAGANVLTF.

This clonotype has a handful of counts. The CDR3 nucleotides are TGTGCCAGCAGTGCCCCGGGACAGGGGTACTATGGCTACACCTTC. Translated: CASSAPGQGYYGYTF. The gene calls are TRBV25-1 and TRBJ1-2; TRBD1 agrees at 10 bases. V lost 4 bases and J lost 3; bases outside the gene matches: 5. Germline-derived CDR1 and CDR2 are MGHDK and SYGVNS. The CDR3 is 15 amino acids.

This clonotype came up many times. The chain combines TRBV7-2 with TRBJ2-3, with D maybe TRBD2 (7 bases). Trimming stripped 1 base from V and 0 bases from J, with 14 bases between. Germline V gene sequence: CDR1 SGHTA, CDR2 FQGNSA. The CDR3 is 17 residues long. The CDR3 DNA sequence: TGTGCCAGCAGCTTAGATGAGGGGGGGCCTAGCACAGATACGCAGTATTTT. Protein product: CASSLDEGGPSTDTQYF.

This clonotype was seen a few times. The V call is TRBV20-1, the J call TRBJ2-5, with 10 bases lining up with TRBD1. Germline trimming cut 4 bases from V and 3 bases from J; bases unmatched to any gene: 11. Germline CDR1 reads DFQATT; CDR2 reads SNEGSKA (reference sequence). The CDR3 runs to 16 residues. CDR3 sequence (DNA): TGCAGTGCTACTCTCTCCGGGACAGGGGCGGAAGAGACCCAGTACTTC. It specifies CSATLSGTGAEETQYF.

This clonotype has at least ten counts. The chain joins TRBV6-6 to TRBJ1-4; D call uncertain. Trimming pared 7 bases from V and 8 bases from J, leaving 20 bases between. Germline V CDR1 and CDR2: MNHNY, SVGAGI (reference sequence). The CDR3 covers 15 residues. The CDR3 nucleotides read TGTGCCAGCACCGCCTTCGCGGCGAGTGGGGAAAAACTGTTTTTT. Encoded protein: CASTAFAASGEKLFF.

This clonotype showed up many times. CDR3 amino acids: CASSQVGAGIRGTQYF. The DNA for the CDR3 is TGCGCCAGCAGCCAAGTGGGTGCCGGAATTCGGGGTACGCAGTATTTT. This chain links TRBV4-3 with TRBJ2-3; perhaps TRBD2 as D (5 bases). V lost 1 base to trimming and J lost 8 bases, with 19 bases between them. The CDR3 covers 16 residues. CDR1 and CDR2 (germline): LGHNA, YSLEER.

The genes are TRBV6-2 or TRBV6-3 and TRBJ2-7; 8 bases are a match to TRBD1. The V gene end was trimmed by 2 bases and the J gene end by 4 bases; junction bases not matched to a gene: 4. Looked up from germline, CDR1 is MNHEY and CDR2 is SVGEGT. The CDR3 is 14 residues long. CDR3 coding DNA: TGTGCCAGCAGTTACGACAGGGGTGGTTACGAGCAGTACTTC. Translating it yields CASSYDRGGYEQYF.

This clonotype was recorded many times. In nucleotides, the CDR3 is TGTGCCAGTAGTACTGAGGGGGCCCTCAATCAGCCCCAGCATTTT. It is translated as CASSTEGALNQPQHF. The chain carries TRBV19 and TRBJ1-5, with 7 bases matching TRBD1. Trimming removed 4 bases from V and 3 bases from J; junction bases left unmatched: 6. The CDR3 totals 15 residues. CDR1 is LNHDA and CDR2 is SQIVND in the germline V gene (reference sequence).

This clonotype has at least ten counts. The rearrangement links TRBV12-5 to TRBJ2-5, with 7 positions matching TRBD1. The CDR3 covers 14 residues. V shed 2 bases and J 2 bases; nucleotides not matched to a gene: 2. Per the germline V gene, CDR1 is LGHNT and CDR2 is FRNRAP. The chain's CDR3 is CASGLTGEQETQYF. CDR3 DNA sequence: TGTGCTAGTGGTTTGACAGGGGAGCAAGAGACCCAGTACTTC.

Only a few counts were recorded for this clonotype. Here the CDR3 reads CASSYGQYGYTF. In DNA form, the CDR3 reads TGTGCCAGCAGTTACGGACAGTATGGCTACACCTTC. This rearrangement joins TRBV6-2 or TRBV6-3 to TRBJ1-2, with TRBD1 as a possible D gene (6 bases). V was cut by 2 bases and J by 5 bases, with 6 bases left in between. This CDR3 comprises 12 residues. Germline V CDR1 and CDR2: MNHEY, SVGEGT.

The sample holds many counts of this clonotype. This rearrangement joins TRBV20-1 to TRBJ2-7; 8 nucleotides line up with TRBD1. Germline V gene data show CDR1 as DFQATT and CDR2 as SNEGSKA (reference sequence). This CDR3 has 14 residues. J lost 2 bases, V lost 4 bases, and 7 bases had no gene match. DNA of the CDR3: TGCAGTGCTACTAGGGCAGGGGGCGCCTACGAGCAGTACTTC. This codes for CSATRAGGAYEQYF.

A few counts support this clonotype. The chain is built from TRBV2 and TRBJ2-4; D perhaps matches TRBD2 (6 bases). The CDR3 runs 17 residues. Germline V gene lookup returns CDR1 SNHLY and CDR2 FYNNEI. Trimming removed 6 bases at V and 3 bases at J, with 21 bases between. Written as DNA, the CDR3 is TGTGCCAGCAGCCCTCGGGGTTCTAGCGTCGGCAAAAACATTCAGTACTTC. Translating it yields CASSPRGSSVGKNIQYF.

This clonotype turned up a few times. The chain is built from TRBV19 and TRBJ1-2; TRBD1 might be the D (5 bases). The CDR3 has 16 residues. Trimming removed 3 bases at V and 7 bases at J, with 21 bases between. CDR1 and CDR2 from the germline V gene are LNHDA and SQIVND (reference sequence). The CDR3 sequence: CASSMQGPRRHGGYTF. The CDR3 DNA reads TGTGCCAGTAGTATGCAGGGTCCGAGGAGGCACGGTGGCTACACCTTC.

This clonotype was detected many times. The V call is TRBV20-1, the J call TRBJ2-1; possible D gene TRBD1, 6 bases. Germline V lookup: CDR1 DFQATT, CDR2 SNEGSKA (reference sequence). V lost 1 base and J 3 bases, leaving 10 bases between the germline ends. CDR3 length: 14 amino acids. The CDR3: CSARGGQDYNEQFF. CDR3 in DNA: TGCAGTGCTAGAGGGGGGCAAGACTACAATGAGCAGTTCTTC.